Below, 27 T cell receptor beta chains from the same sample are listed, as sequenced in a study of T cells in Graves' hyperthyroidism and ophthalmopathy. The source material, RNA transcripts, was used to amplify TCR beta CDR3 regions. First-round RT-PCR with HTBI primers amplified the TCR CDR3 region. TCRdb recomputed calls from the multiplex PCR reads with MiXCR, one row per CDR3 protein. The sample holds hundreds of thousands of distinct CDR3 sequences, 14% seen once. Sequencing input: blood. The receptors stem from a woman aged 45-60 years with Graves' ophthalmopathy.

The CDR3 DNA is TGTGCCAGCAGGCAGTCTAGCGGAGGAATTACAGATACGCAGTATTTT. The encoded protein is CASRQSSGGITDTQYF. The V and J genes are TRBV6-1 and TRBJ2-3; 7 nucleotides align to TRBD2. The CDR3 is 16 amino acids. Losses at the gene ends were 6 bases for V and 3 bases for J; bases not matched to a gene: 12. The germline V gene has CDR1 MNHNS and CDR2 SASEGT.

This clonotype has a handful of counts. The rearrangement uses TRBV10-3 and TRBJ2-7; 7 nucleotides align to TRBD2. The CDR3 covers 15 residues. Germline V CDR1 and CDR2: ENHRY, SYGVKD. J was trimmed by 5 bases and V by 5 bases; bases with no gene match: 12. The DNA of the CDR3 is TGTGCCATCAGTAGCCTACGCGGCGCGGGGGACGAGCAGTACTTC. Its translation is CAISSLRGAGDEQYF.

There are many counts of this clonotype. J is TRBJ2-1 and V is TRBV7-2; D is tentatively TRBD1 or TRBD2 (5 bases each). V was shortened by 4 bases and J by 8 bases, with 21 bases between the two germline ends. CDR1 SGHTA and CDR2 FQGNSA come from the germline V gene. This CDR3 comprises 16 residues. The CDR3 sequence: CASSSLLGGEFHEQFF. In nucleotides, the CDR3 is TGTGCCAGCAGCTCACTTCTTGGGGGTGAGTTCCATGAGCAGTTCTTC.

Remarks on this clonotype: The junction departs from germline at one end; a sequencing error may be responsible. The chain links TRBV7-9 to TRBJ2-1; TRBD2 is a possible D gene (5 bases). Germline V CDR1 and CDR2: SEHNR, FQNEAQ (reference sequence). The CDR3 has 14 residues. The CDR3 is CTSSLAKSYNEQFF. CDR3 sequence (DNA): TGTACCAGCAGCTTAGCGAAAAGTTACAATGAGCAGTTCTTC.

This clonotype has just a few counts. The rearrangement links TRBV5-4 to TRBJ2-1; unclear D gene. The CDR3 is 15 residues long. Trimming left V 0 bases short and J 0 bases short, with 7 bases between. Germline loops: CDR1 SGHNT, CDR2 YYREEE (reference sequence). The CDR3 bases are TGTGCCAGCAGCTTGGAGTTATTCTCCTACAATGAGCAGTTCTTC. Its translation: CASSLELFSYNEQFF.

This clonotype showed up just a few times. The chain links TRBV4-3 to TRBJ1-1; TRBD1 might be the D (5 bases). Looked up from germline, CDR1 is LGHNA and CDR2 is YSLEER. V lost 3 bases and J lost 2, with 10 bases in between. This CDR3 contains 14 residues. The CDR3 is CASSHRGFNTEAFF. The CDR3 nucleotides are TGCGCCAGCAGCCATCGGGGGTTTAACACTGAAGCTTTCTTT.

The V gene is TRBV19, the J gene TRBJ1-2; D unclear. CDR3 length: 14 amino acids. Germline-derived CDR1 and CDR2 are LNHDA and SQIVND (reference sequence). Trimming took off 4 bases at V and 3 bases at J, with 12 bases between the two ends. The CDR3: CASSKTRQDYGYTF. In DNA form, the CDR3 reads TGTGCCAGTAGTAAGACACGCCAGGACTATGGCTACACCTTC.

This clonotype was counted ten times or more. The chain recombines TRBV6-5 with TRBJ2-7; D is perhaps TRBD1 (5 bases). The ends were cut back, 2 bases at V and 4 bases at J, with 9 bases in the middle. From germline, CDR1 is MNHEY and CDR2 SVGAGI. CDR3 length: 13 residues. CDR3 coding DNA: TGTGCCAGCAGTTACAAAAGGGGTTACGAGCAGTACTTC. This gives the protein CASSYKRGYEQYF.

Many counts were recorded for this clonotype. The genes are TRBV7-3 and TRBJ2-2; perhaps TRBD1 as D (6 bases). Deletions cut 5 bases from V and 4 bases from J, with 14 bases between. CDR3 length equals 15 residues. Per germline, CDR1 SGHTA and CDR2 FQGTGA. Here the CDR3 reads CASSLQGGGTGELFF. CDR3 in DNA: TGTGCCAGCAGCCTACAGGGCGGAGGCACCGGGGAGCTGTTTTTT. The full variable domain, in which reference TRBV7-3 and TRBJ2-2 provide the parts outside the CDR3, is GAGVSQTPSNKVTEKGKYVELRCDPISGHTALYWYRQSLGQGPEFLIYFQGTGAADDSGLPNDRFFAVRPEGSVSTLKIQRTERGDSAVYLCASSLQGGGTGELFFGEGSRLTVL.

Ten or more counts support this clonotype. The J gene is TRBJ2-3, the V gene TRBV7-2; D may be TRBD2 (6 bases). Trimming left V 5 bases short and J 2 bases short, with 14 bases between. Germline V gene lookup returns CDR1 SGHTA and CDR2 FQGNSA. CDR3 size: 15 residues. The CDR3 DNA reads as TGTGCCAGCAGCCGAATCGGGGGATCCACAGATACGCAGTATTTT. This translates into CASSRIGGSTDTQYF.

Many counts were recorded for this clonotype. The chain has TRBV2 and TRBJ1-1; 10 nucleotides agree with TRBD1. With V trimmed by 7 bases and J by 4 bases, 6 bases remained unmatched. CDR1 and CDR2 (germline): SNHLY, FYNNEI. The CDR3 totals 14 residues. CDR3 nucleotides: TGTGCCAGCAAGACAGGGGGCCGCGGCACTGAAGCTTTCTTT. Protein product: CASKTGGRGTEAFF. Supplemented by reference TRBV2 and TRBJ1-1, the full variable domain reads EPEVTQTPSHQVTQMGQEVILRCVPISNHLYFYWYRQILGQKVEFLVSFYNNEISEKSEIFDDQFSVERPDGSNFTLKIRSTKLEDSAMYFCASKTGGRGTEAFFGQGTRLTVV.

The rearrangement links TRBV6-9 to TRBJ2-7; 12 nucleotides align to TRBD2. CDR1 MNHGY and CDR2 SVAAGI come from the germline V gene. Germline trimming cut 6 bases from V and 3 bases from J; bases unmatched to any gene: 30. The CDR3 contains 23 residues. The CDR3 reads CASRETSGRPSTSTPRDLYEQYF. CDR3 DNA sequence: TGTGCCAGCAGGGAGACTAGCGGGAGACCCTCGACATCGACCCCACGGGACCTCTACGAGCAGTACTTC.

This clonotype was counted between two and nine times. The V and J genes are TRBV5-5 and TRBJ2-2, with D hard to call. Trimming removed 3 bases from V and 0 bases from J, with 12 bases in between. The CDR3 runs 16 residues. Germline values: CDR1 SGHKS, CDR2 YYEKEE (reference sequence). The chain's CDR3 is CASSYGLRTNTGELFF. The CDR3 bases are TGTGCCAGCAGCTACGGTTTGCGAACGAACACCGGGGAGCTGTTTTTT.

The gene calls are TRBV27 and TRBJ2-3, with D unclear. The CDR3 has 15 residues. V was shortened by 0 bases and J by 2 bases, with 9 bases between the two germline ends. CDR1 MNHEY and CDR2 SMNVEV come from the germline V gene (reference sequence). CDR3 in amino acids: CASSLSVYPTDTQYF. The DNA of the CDR3 is TGTGCCAGCAGTTTATCAGTCTACCCCACAGATACGCAGTATTTT.

This clonotype was picked up many times. This chain uses TRBV7-9 with TRBJ2-4, with 7 bases identical to TRBD1. The V segment lost 5 bases and the J segment 0 bases; nucleotides outside the gene matches: 4. CDR1 is SEHNR and CDR2 is FQNEAQ in the germline V gene (reference sequence). The CDR3 consists of 15 residues. The CDR3 sequence is CASSPTGLAKNIQYF. CDR3 nucleotide sequence: TGTGCCAGCAGCCCGACAGGGCTAGCCAAAAACATTCAGTACTTC.

Worth noting for this clonotype: One junction end does not reproduce the germline sequence, and a read error may be involved. The chain is built from TRBV29-1 and TRBJ2-2; the D call may be TRBD1 or TRBD2 (5 bases each). Germline V gene data show CDR1 as SQVTM and CDR2 as ANQGSEA. The CDR3 sequence is 14 residues long. The CDR3 DNA reads as TGCAGCGTTGGTGGCCTCCAGGGAAACGGGGAGCCGTTTTTT. It specifies CSVGGLQGNGEPFF.

In this sample, this clonotype turned up many times. The J gene is TRBJ2-3, the V gene TRBV7-3; maybe TRBD1 (5 bases). In germline, CDR1 is SGHTA, CDR2 FQGTGA. The V gene lost 5 bases and the J gene lost 2 bases, with 17 bases spanning the gap. The CDR3 contains 16 residues. The CDR3 bases are TGTGCCAGCAGCCCTGCCCCGACGACAGACACAGATACGCAGTATTTT. Its protein product is CASSPAPTTDTDTQYF.

In this sample, this clonotype turned up many times. The chain has TRBV7-8 and TRBJ1-5; a possible D gene is TRBD1 (6 bases). Trimming took 0 bases from V and 5 from J, leaving 11 bases between them. The CDR3 sequence is 15 residues long. Germline-derived CDR1 and CDR2 are SGHVS and FQNEAQ. This chain's CDR3 is CASSLAVAGDQPQHF. The CDR3 DNA follows: TGTGCCAGCAGCTTAGCGGTGGCAGGGGATCAGCCCCAGCATTTT.

This clonotype has at least ten counts. The chain couples TRBV6-2 or TRBV6-3 to TRBJ2-7; D unresolved. V shed 0 bases and J shed 3 bases, with 12 bases lying between them. This CDR3 has 15 residues. Germline V CDR1 and CDR2: MNHEY, SVGEGT. CDR3 nucleotides: TGTGCCAGCAGTTACTCTGGGGTTGTGGTCTACGAGCAGTACTTC. It encodes CASSYSGVVVYEQYF.

Ten or more counts support this clonotype. The chain links TRBV18 to TRBJ1-1; D is perhaps TRBD1 (6 bases). The germline gives CDR1 KGHSH, CDR2 LQKENI. CDR3 size: 13 residues. V gave up 4 bases and J gave up 5 bases, with 11 bases separating them. CDR3 protein: CASSHRVSTEAFF. The CDR3 DNA reads TGTGCCAGCTCACACAGGGTCTCGACTGAAGCTTTCTTT.

Ten or more counts support this clonotype. The chain employs TRBV2 and TRBJ2-7; 10 bases map to TRBD1. CDR3 length equals 15 residues. CDR1 is SNHLY, CDR2 FYNNEI, per germline. The V and J ends lost 2 bases and 5 bases, in that order; junction bases with no gene match: 6. CDR3 region: CASSERDRGIDEQYF. CDR3 in DNA: TGTGCCAGCAGTGAAAGGGACAGGGGAATCGACGAGCAGTACTTC.

The sample holds a few counts of this clonotype. The chain combines TRBV6-2 or TRBV6-3 with TRBJ1-1; a weak D match, TRBD1 (6 bases). CDR3 length: 12 residues. Trimming took off 7 bases at V and 5 bases at J, with 11 bases between the two ends. Germline assignment: CDR1 MNHEY and CDR2 SVGEGT. The CDR3: CASKGGRTEAFF. CDR3 bases: TGTGCCAGCAAGGGGGGAAGGACTGAAGCTTTCTTT.

This clonotype was picked up a small number of times. The rearrangement uses TRBV9 and TRBJ2-2; D gene uncertain. This CDR3 is 15 amino acids long. Trimming left V 0 bases short and J 2 bases short, with 8 bases between. CDR1 SGDLS and CDR2 YYNGEE come from the germline V gene. The CDR3 DNA is TGTGCCAGCAGCGTAGACGGATATAACACCGGGGAGCTGTTTTTT. As protein: CASSVDGYNTGELFF.

The table lists this clonotype with many counts. This chain uses TRBV14 with TRBJ2-7, with 7 bases fitting TRBD1. V was pared by 1 base and J by 3 bases, with 9 bases of the junction left unmatched. Germline V gene data show CDR1 as SGHDN and CDR2 as FVKESK. There are 16 residues in the CDR3. CDR3 sequence reads: CASSQGRGQGNYEQYF. The DNA of the CDR3 is TGTGCCAGCAGCCAAGGAAGGGGGCAGGGGAACTACGAGCAGTACTTC.

In this sample, this clonotype turned up many times. The chain combines TRBV20-1 with TRBJ2-7; D gene unclear. Per germline, CDR1 DFQATT and CDR2 SNEGSKA (reference sequence). Trimming took 0 bases from V and 2 from J, leaving 14 bases between them. CDR3 size: 15 residues. CDR3 sequence reads: CSARDLSQDTYEQYF. The DNA for the CDR3 is TGCAGTGCTAGAGATTTAAGCCAGGATACCTACGAGCAGTACTTC.

The table lists this clonotype with many counts. The chain carries TRBV11-1 and TRBJ2-3, with D possibly being TRBD2 (5 bases). The V gene's germline CDR1 is SGHAT and CDR2 FQDESV (reference sequence). The CDR3 spans 14 residues. The ends were cut back, 5 bases at V and 1 base at J, with 10 bases in the middle. CDR3: CASSSSVGTDTQYF. CDR3 DNA: TGTGCCAGCAGCAGTAGCGTGGGCACAGATACGCAGTATTTT. Based on the CDR3 plus reference TRBV11-1 and TRBJ2-3, the full variable domain is EAEVAQSPRYKITEKSQAVAFWCDPISGHATLYWYRQILGQGPELLVQFQDESVVDDSQLPKDRFSAERLKGVDSTLKIQPAELGDSAMYLCASSSSVGTDTQYFGPGTRLTVL.

This clonotype showed up many times. This sequence joins TRBV20-1 and TRBJ1-1; 7 nucleotides align to TRBD1. Germline CDR1 reads DFQATT; CDR2 reads SNEGSKA (reference sequence). CDR3 length equals 13 residues. The junction had 5 bases not matched to a gene; V was cut back by 6 bases and J by 1 base. CDR3 nucleotide sequence: TGCAGTGCAAGACAGGGTTGGAACACTGAAGCTTTCTTT. Encoded protein: CSARQGWNTEAFF.